Given below is one TCR beta chain in context. Its antigen remains unknown. Germline assignment: CDR1 MDHEN and CDR2 SYDVKM. The CDR3 contains 12 residues. Trimming took off 3 bases at V and 6 bases at J, with 5 bases between the two ends. The data originate from a study of T cell responses to AZD1222 COVID-19 vaccine. Study-wide results and caveats: Unmutated regions of variants are reportedly targeted by nearly half of spike-specific TCRs. It should be noted that donors were predominantly white British and more often female, and clonal diversity was possibly underestimated. Sampling captured repertoires only after the peak T cell response. Among those given AZD1222, only five or six were seropositive at baseline.

Some clones are missing from TCRdb's copy, which holds only in-frame ones; the method was immunoSEQ multiplex PCR. This table holds more than 150,000 clones, over 80% found once. Specimen: peripheral blood, collected on day 0 of AZD1222 vaccination. The chain uses TRBV28 and TRBJ2-2; no clear D gene. The source of this sequence is an adult in good health. DNA of the CDR3: TGTGCCAGCAGTTTCGAGTCCGGGGAGCTGTTTTTT. Translated, it gives CASSFESGELFF.